This T cell receptor (beta chain) was sequenced during a study of blood T cell repertoires in COVID-19. At the level of the study: Material from acute and convalescent COVID-19 was sourced from the United States, Italy and Spain. T cells, B-cell-depleted T cells, or PBMCs provided the cDNA or gDNA that served as material.

CDR3 length: 14 residues. Germline V lookup: CDR1 SEHNR, CDR2 FQNEAQ (reference sequence). After removal of 3 bases from V and 3 bases from J, the junction contained 5 bases not matched to a gene. Data came from immunoSEQ multiplex PCR; TCRdb stores just in-frame clones and leaves some out. The sample lists approximately 91,000 clones, more than 60% occurring once. This clone was seen a handful of times. Sample: peripheral blood. This chain links TRBV7-9 with TRBJ2-7; 7 bases agree with TRBD2. The receptor's source is a man in his 70s with acute or convalescent COVID-19. The DNA for the CDR3 is TGTGCCAGCAGCTTGAGCGGGATTAGCTACGAGCAGTACTTC. Protein sequence: CASSLSGISYEQYF.